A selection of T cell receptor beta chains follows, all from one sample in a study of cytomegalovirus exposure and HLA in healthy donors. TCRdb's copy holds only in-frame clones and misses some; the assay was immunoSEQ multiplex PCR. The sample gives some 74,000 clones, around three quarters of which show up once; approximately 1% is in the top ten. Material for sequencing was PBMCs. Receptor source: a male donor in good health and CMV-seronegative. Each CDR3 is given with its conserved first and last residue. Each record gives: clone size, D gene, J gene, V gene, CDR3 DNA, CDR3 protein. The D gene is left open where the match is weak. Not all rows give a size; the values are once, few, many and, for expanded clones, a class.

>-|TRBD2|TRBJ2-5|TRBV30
TGTGCCTGGAGTAAAGCGGGAGGGCTAGAGACCCAGTACTTC
CAWSKAGGLETQYF
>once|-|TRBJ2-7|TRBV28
TGTGCCGTATCGACAGAATCCTACGAGCAGTACTTC
CAVSTESYEQYF
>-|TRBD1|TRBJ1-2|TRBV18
TGTGCCAGCTCATCTACCGGGGACAGGCGGGCCTATGGCTACACCTTC
CASSSTGDRRAYGYTF
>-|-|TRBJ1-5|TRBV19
TGTGCCAGTAGTTTTATGGGGCTAGGCAATCAGCCCCAGAATTTT
CASSFMGLGNQPQNF
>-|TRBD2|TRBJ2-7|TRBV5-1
TGCGCCAGCAGCAGCGGGACGCCTCTTGTCGAGCAGTACTTC
CASSSGTPLVEQYF
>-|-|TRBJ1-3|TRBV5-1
TGCGCCAGCAGAAGTGGGGGCAGAAGCTCTGGAAACACCATATATTTT
CASRSGGRSSGNTIYF
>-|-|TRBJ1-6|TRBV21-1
TGTGCCAGCAGCACCAAGGGACAGGGGTTTGGTAATTCACCCCTCCACTTT
CASSTKGQGFGNSPLHF
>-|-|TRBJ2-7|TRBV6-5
TGTGCCAGCAGTTACTCGAATGTTCACGAGCAGTACTTC
CASSYSNVHEQYF
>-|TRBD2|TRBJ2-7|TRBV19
TGTGCCAGTAGTATGATGGCGGGAGGGTTCGACGAGCAGTACTTC
CASSMMAGGFDEQYF
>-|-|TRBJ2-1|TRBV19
TGTGCCAGTAGTATTACTGGACAGAATGAGCAGTTCTTC
CASSITGQNEQFF
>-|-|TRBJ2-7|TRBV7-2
TGTGCCAGCAGCTTAAGCAACGAGCAGTACTTC
CASSLSNEQYF
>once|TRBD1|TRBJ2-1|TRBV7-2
TGTGCCAGCAGCCCCAGGGGGACCCAGGCCAATGAGCAGTTCTTC
CASSPRGTQANEQFF
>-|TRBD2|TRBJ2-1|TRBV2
TGTGCCAGCAGTGTGACTAGCGGTGAGCAGTTCTTC
CASSVTSGEQFF
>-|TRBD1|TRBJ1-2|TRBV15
TGTGCCACCAGCAGACTTGACAGGGGACCCCTCTATGGCTACACCTTC
CATSRLDRGPLYGYTF
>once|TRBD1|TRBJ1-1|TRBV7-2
TGTGCCAGCAGCCTCCGGGACAGGGGGTTGGCTTTCTTT
CASSLRDRGLAFF
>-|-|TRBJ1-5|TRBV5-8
TGTGCCAGCAACGACGGGGTCAGGCCTTATAATCAGCCCCAGCATTTT
CASNDGVRPYNQPQHF
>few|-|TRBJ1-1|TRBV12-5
TGTGCTAGTGGTTCATCCAGGGGCACTGAAGCTTTCTTT
CASGSSRGTEAFF